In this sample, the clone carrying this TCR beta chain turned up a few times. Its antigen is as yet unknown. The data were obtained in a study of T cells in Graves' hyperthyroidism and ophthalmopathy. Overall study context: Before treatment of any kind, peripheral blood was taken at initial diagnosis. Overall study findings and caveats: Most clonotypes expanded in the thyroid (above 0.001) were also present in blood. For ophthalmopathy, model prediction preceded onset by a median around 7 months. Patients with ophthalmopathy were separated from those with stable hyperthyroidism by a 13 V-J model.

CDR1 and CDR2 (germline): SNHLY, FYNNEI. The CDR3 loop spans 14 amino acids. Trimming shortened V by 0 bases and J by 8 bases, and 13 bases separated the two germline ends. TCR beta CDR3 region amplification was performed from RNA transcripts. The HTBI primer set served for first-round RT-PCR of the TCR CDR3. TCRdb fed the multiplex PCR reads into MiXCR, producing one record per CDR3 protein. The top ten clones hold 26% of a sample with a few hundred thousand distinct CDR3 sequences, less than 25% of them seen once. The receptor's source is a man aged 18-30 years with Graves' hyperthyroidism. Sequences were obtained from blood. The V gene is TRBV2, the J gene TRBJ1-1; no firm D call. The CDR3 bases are TGTGCCAGCAGTGAAGCGGGGTTCGCTGAAGAAGCTTTCTTT. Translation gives CASSEAGFAEEAFF.